Following are 22 T cell receptor beta chains from one sample sequenced in a study of T cells in Graves' hyperthyroidism and ophthalmopathy (dated by TCRdb to between 2018 and 2021). The method behind the library was multiplex PCR. Sequencing was performed on an Illumina HiSeq 2000. The TCR beta CDR3 regions were amplified from the RNA transcripts. For the first round of RT-PCR on the TCR CDR3, the HTBI primer set was used together with the Qiagen OneStep RT-PCR kit. TCRdb reran the public reads through fastp at Q25 and MiXCR, keeping productive beta chains. Every entry covers one CDR3 protein and lists the most common genes and DNA from its rows. The sample data list more than 40,000 distinct CDR3 sequences, and about half of these were observed just once. Together, the top ten hold approximately 30% of the sample. The sequencing sample was made of peripheral blood or thyroid tissue (not recorded which). These receptors all come from a woman in her 50s with Graves' hyperthyroidism.

The V call is TRBV2, the J call TRBJ2-3; 11 nucleotides align to TRBD1. J was trimmed by 4 bases and V by 6 bases; bases with no gene match: 6. Germline V gives CDR1 SNHLY, CDR2 FYNNEI. The CDR3 has 15 residues. The CDR3 spells CASRDRGRGPDTQYF. CDR3 nucleotide sequence: TGTGCCAGCAGGGACAGGGGGCGCGGTCCAGATACGCAGTATTTT.

The chain combines TRBV7-3 with TRBJ2-2; D not resolved. The CDR3 totals 16 residues. Trimming stripped 2 bases from V and 4 bases from J, with 14 bases between. Germline CDR1 and CDR2: SGHTA and FQGTGA. The CDR3 region has the DNA TGTGCCAGCAGCTTAGGGGTCAACACGCGCACCGGGGAGCTGTTTTTT. It codes for CASSLGVNTRTGELFF.

Turning to this clonotype: Since no conserved phenylalanine or tryptophan closes the CDR3, a read error is the likely cause. The DNA is omitted, as the CDR3 cannot be located on it reliably, and the CDR3 follows TCRdb's listing. This chain joins TRBV7-6 and TRBJ1-1. Germline V gene data show CDR1 as SGHVS and CDR2 as FNYEAQ. The CDR3 has 9 residues if both end residues are counted. The CDR3 reads CASSVGGLA.

This clonotype was seen a few times. V usage is TRBV28 and J usage is TRBJ2-7; weak D call: TRBD2 (5 bases). The CDR3 is 16 residues long. CDR1 is MDHEN, CDR2 SYDVKM, per germline. V was trimmed by 2 bases and J by 2 bases, leaving 16 bases between them. CDR3 in amino acids: CASSLEEGRSAYEQYF. CDR3 nucleotides: TGTGCCAGCAGTTTAGAAGAGGGCAGATCGGCCTACGAGCAGTACTTC.

In this sample, this clonotype turned up a few times. Here the CDR3 reads CSVDAPGRPYTEAFF. The DNA of the CDR3 is TGCAGCGTTGACGCCCCGGGTCGTCCGTACACTGAAGCTTTCTTT. V usage is TRBV29-1 and J usage is TRBJ1-1; D gene unclear. Looked up from germline, CDR1 is SQVTM and CDR2 is ANQGSEA. The CDR3 loop spans 15 amino acids. Trimming stripped 3 bases from V and 3 bases from J, with 17 bases between.

This clonotype showed up just once. With a much larger clone just one base away, this may be a read error. The rearrangement links TRBV6-4 to TRBJ2-7, with D perhaps TRBD1 or TRBD2 (5 bases each). Trimming pared 6 bases from V and 5 bases from J, leaving 17 bases between. Germline V gene sequence: CDR1 MRHNA, CDR2 SNTAGT. CDR3 length: 14 amino acids. DNA of the CDR3: TGTGCCAGCAGGGCTCGGGACGGGCTCCACGAGCAGTACTTC. Encoded protein: CASRARDGLHEQYF.

This clonotype turned up a few times. This chain links TRBV29-1 with TRBJ1-2; TRBD1 agrees at 7 bases. This CDR3 contains 14 residues. The trim removed 4 bases at V and 0 bases at J, leaving 5 bases unmatched. Germline V gene sequence: CDR1 SQVTM, CDR2 ANQGSEA. The DNA of the CDR3 is TGCAGCGTTGCCGCGGGACAGTCTAACTATGGCTACACCTTC. Translated: CSVAAGQSNYGYTF.

This clonotype was seen ten or more times. This chain links TRBV20-1 with TRBJ1-5; TRBD1 matches at 7 bases. The ends lost 5 bases at V and 2 bases at J; junction bases unmatched: 3. The CDR3 spans 13 residues. The germline gives CDR1 DFQATT, CDR2 SNEGSKA (reference sequence). CDR3 sequence reads: CSAGQGGNQPQHF. CDR3 sequence (DNA): TGCAGTGCTGGGCAGGGGGGCAATCAGCCCCAGCATTTT.

As to this clonotype: A read error may be the cause here, since a much bigger clone is one base away. Without the conserved terminal phenylalanine or tryptophan, this CDR3 likely stems from a read error. The chain couples TRBV5-4 to TRBJ1-1, with D maybe TRBD1 (5 bases). The V end was cut by 1 base, the J end by 0 bases, with 10 bases between. The CDR3 totals 15 residues. In germline, CDR1 is SGHNT, CDR2 YYREEE (reference sequence). In nucleotides, the CDR3 is TGTGCCAGCAGCTTGAAGCGACAGCTGAACACTGAAGCTTTCCTT. Protein sequence: CASSLKRQLNTEAFL.

This clonotype has only a few counts. One junction end does not reproduce the germline sequence, and a read error may be involved. CDR3 protein: CAISWGLAGTGELSW. In DNA form, the CDR3 reads TGTGCCATCAGTTGGGGACTAGCTGGAACCGGGGAGCTGTCTTGG. This chain connects TRBV10-3 to TRBJ2-2; the match to TRBD2 covers 9 bases. The CDR3 extends over 15 amino acids. The V gene's germline CDR1 is ENHRY and CDR2 SYGVKD.

V is TRBV10-3 and J is TRBJ2-7, with TRBD2 identical over 13 bases. The germline CDR1 and CDR2 sequences are ENHRY and SYGVKD. The CDR3 contains 16 residues. After removal of 3 bases from V and 5 bases from J, the junction contained 7 bases not matched to a gene. CDR3: CAISDQGTSGNNEQYF. The DNA for the CDR3 is TGTGCCATCAGTGACCAGGGGACTAGCGGGAACAACGAGCAGTACTTC.

V gene TRBV20-1 combines with J gene TRBJ2-1, with D possibly matching TRBD2 (6 bases). Germline loops: CDR1 DFQATT, CDR2 SNEGSKA (reference sequence). V lost 0 bases, J lost 8 bases, and 14 bases lay in between. The CDR3 has 14 residues. The CDR3 here is CSAREFTSFDEQFF. CDR3 nucleotide sequence: TGCAGTGCTAGAGAATTTACTAGCTTCGATGAGCAGTTCTTC.

This clonotype was observed a few times. The chain uses TRBV4-1 and TRBJ2-2, with TRBD1 identical over 8 bases. The CDR3 length is 15 residues. Germline V gene lookup returns CDR1 MGHRA and CDR2 YSYEKL. V was clipped by 0 bases and J by 8 bases; unmatched bases: 5. The chain's CDR3 is CASSQEGRGRGELFF. CDR3 DNA: TGCGCCAGCAGCCAAGAGGGCAGGGGGCGTGGGGAGCTGTTTTTT.

This clonotype was found a few times. V usage is TRBV29-1 and J usage is TRBJ2-2; TRBD1 matches at 9 bases. The V gene's germline CDR1 is SQVTM and CDR2 ANQGSEA. Trimming at V came to 5 bases and at J to 7 bases, leaving 5 bases not matched to a gene. CDR3 length: 13 amino acids. The CDR3 DNA follows: TGCAGCGTTTGGACGACAGGGGGCGGGGAGCTGTTTTTT. Translating gives CSVWTTGGGELFF.

In its sample, this clonotype was seen many times. This could be a read error, since a much larger clone is one nucleotide away. This chain joins TRBV11-2 and TRBJ1-3; possible D gene TRBD1, 6 bases. The CDR3 has 13 residues. CDR1 and CDR2 from the germline V gene are SGHAT and FQNNGV. The CDR3 DNA reads TGTGCCAGCAGCCTACTACAGGGAAACACCATGTATTTT. Translation: CASSLLQGNTMYF.

This clonotype has ten or more counts. This sequence joins TRBV5-1 and TRBJ2-2, with D perhaps matching TRBD1 (5 bases). Germline CDR1 is SGHRS and CDR2 is YFSETQ. The CDR3 covers 13 residues. V was cut by 0 bases and J by 7 bases, with 7 bases left in between. The CDR3 DNA reads as TGCGCCAGCAGCTTGGAAGGGGACGGGGAGCTGTTTTTT. It codes for CASSLEGDGELFF. Drawing the rest from reference TRBV5-1 and TRBJ2-2, the complete variable domain is KAGVTQTPRYLIKTRGQQVTLSCSPISGHRSVSWYQQTPGQGLQFLFEYFSETQRNKGNFPGRFSGRQFSNSRSEMNVSTLELGDSALYLCASSLEGDGELFFGEGSRLTVL.

The CDR3 nucleotides are TGTGCCACCAGCAGAGTTGCACAGAACACCGGGGAGCTGTTTTTT. Protein: CATSRVAQNTGELFF. The V gene is TRBV15, the J gene TRBJ2-2; D remains ambiguous. The CDR3 sequence is 15 residues long. Between the trimmed V and J ends, which lost 1 base and 1 base, there was a span of 7 bases. CDR1 is LNHNV, CDR2 YYDKDF, per germline (reference sequence). Combining the CDR3 with reference TRBV15 and TRBJ2-2 gives the whole variable domain DAMVIQNPRYQVTQFGKPVTLSCSQTLNHNVMYWYQQKSSQAPKLLFHYYDKDFNNEADTPDNFQSRRPNTSFCFLDIRSPGLGDTAMYLCATSRVAQNTGELFFGEGSRLTVL.

There are many counts of this clonotype. V gene TRBV11-2 combines with J gene TRBJ1-2; D might be TRBD1 (5 bases). With 5 bases removed from V and 6 bases from J, the gap between germline ends came to 25 bases. Germline-derived CDR1 and CDR2 are SGHAT and FQNNGV. This CDR3 has 17 amino acids. The CDR3 DNA reads TGTGCCAGCAGCCATCCTAAAGGAGGCGGGGGTCTTGATGGCTACACCTTC. As protein: CASSHPKGGGGLDGYTF.

In its sample, this clonotype was seen many times. V gene TRBV9 combines with J gene TRBJ1-1; no clear D. Trimming left V 4 bases short and J 4 bases short, with 14 bases between. Germline CDR1 SGDLS, CDR2 YYNGEE. This CDR3 spans 14 amino acids. The CDR3 nucleotides are TGTGCCAGCAGCCCATCCCCACGATTCACTGAAGCTTTCTTT. As protein: CASSPSPRFTEAFF.

The chain joins TRBV7-8 to TRBJ2-6; either TRBD1 or TRBD2 may fit D (6 bases each). Germline values: CDR1 SGHVS, CDR2 FQNEAQ. The CDR3 covers 15 residues. Trimming left V 4 bases short and J 3 bases short, with 10 bases between. DNA of the CDR3: TGTGCCAGCAGCTGGGGGGCGCTTGGGGCCAACGTCCTGACTTTC. Translated: CASSWGALGANVLTF. The variable domain in full, with the rest retrieved from reference TRBV7-8 and TRBJ2-6, is GAGVSQSPRYKVAKRGQDVALRCDPISGHVSLFWYQQALGQGPEFLTYFQNEAQLDKSGLPSDRFFAERPEGSVSTLKIQRTQQEDSAVYLCASSWGALGANVLTFGAGSRLTVL.

Points on this clonotype: A much larger clone differs by one base, so this may be a read error. The gene calls are TRBV10-3 and TRBJ1-5, with D perhaps TRBD1 (5 bases). The CDR3 is made up of 18 amino acids. V lost 5 bases and J lost 3, with 23 bases in between. Per germline, CDR1 ENHRY and CDR2 SYGVKD. The CDR3 region has the DNA TGTGCCATCAGTCCCACCCTTGGGGGGGTTCTGAACAATCAGCCCCAGCATTTT. Residues: CAISPTLGGVLNNQPQHF.

This clonotype was seen a handful of times. This rearrangement joins TRBV6-6 to TRBJ2-2; D is ambiguous. The length of the CDR3 is 17 residues. V was clipped by 4 bases and J by 3 bases, with 18 bases between them. Germline assignment: CDR1 MNHNY and CDR2 SVGAGI (reference sequence). CDR3 loop: CASSFQSHKPDTGELFF. CDR3 bases: TGTGCCAGCAGTTTCCAATCACACAAGCCGGACACCGGGGAGCTGTTTTTT.